The 26 T cell receptor beta chains below were found in one sample sequenced in a study of blood T cell repertoires in COVID-19. Clones were read by immunoSEQ multiplex PCR, and TCRdb kept only the in-frame ones, dropping some. This table holds some 200,000 clones, roughly 84% found once. The specimen was peripheral blood. These receptors were collected from a man in his fifties or sixties with active or convalescent COVID-19.

The rearrangement joins TRBV5-4 to TRBJ2-7; 10 nucleotides match TRBD2. CDR3 length: 13 residues. Unmatched junction bases numbered 8, after V lost 4 bases and J lost 10 bases. The germline CDR1 and CDR2 sequences are SGHNT and YYREEE (reference sequence). This chain's CDR3 is CASSLRTSGYQYF. CDR3 DNA: TGTGCCAGCAGCCTCCGGACTAGCGGTTACCAGTACTTC.

The V gene is TRBV7-9, the J gene TRBJ2-1; the match to TRBD1 covers 7 bases. The V gene's germline CDR1 is SEHNR and CDR2 FQNEAQ (reference sequence). CDR3 length equals 16 residues. Trimming at V came to 2 bases and at J to 4 bases, leaving 8 bases not matched to a gene. CDR3 sequence reads: CASSLPDRAPYNEQFF. CDR3 DNA: TGTGCCAGCAGCTTACCCGACAGGGCTCCTTACAATGAGCAGTTCTTC.

The chain uses TRBV9 and TRBJ1-5; 8 nucleotides agree with TRBD1. Germline trimming cut 4 bases from V and 5 bases from J; bases unmatched to any gene: 5. CDR3 length: 14 residues. The germline V gene has CDR1 SGDLS and CDR2 YYNGEE. The CDR3 coding sequence is TGTGCCAGCAGCTCGCACAGGGGGGATCAGCCCCAGCATTTT. Translation: CASSSHRGDQPQHF.

The V call is TRBV5-1, the J call TRBJ2-3; a possible D gene is TRBD1 (6 bases). The CDR3 contains 15 residues. Trimming stripped 4 bases from V and 3 bases from J, with 15 bases between. Per germline, CDR1 SGHRS and CDR2 YFSETQ. CDR3 sequence reads: CASSPIKQGTDTQYF. The CDR3 nucleotides read TGCGCCAGCAGCCCTATAAAACAGGGAACAGATACGCAGTATTTT.

This clone was counted a few times. The chain links TRBV5-4 to TRBJ1-1; TRBD1 is a possible D gene (6 bases). Deletions cut 0 bases from V and 6 bases from J, with 12 bases between. The CDR3 length is 14 residues. Germline CDR1 SGHNT, CDR2 YYREEE (reference sequence). The CDR3 loop reads CASSLDRARAEAFF. In DNA form, the CDR3 reads TGTGCCAGCAGCTTGGACAGGGCCAGGGCTGAAGCTTTCTTT.

The chain combines TRBV19 with TRBJ1-2; D possibly corresponds to TRBD1 (5 bases). CDR3 length: 15 amino acids. Germline CDR1 LNHDA, CDR2 SQIVND (reference sequence). Deletions cut 3 bases from V and 0 bases from J, with 11 bases between. The CDR3 here is CASSMAGRTNYGYTF. The CDR3 DNA sequence: TGTGCCAGTAGTATGGCGGGACGGACTAACTATGGCTACACCTTC.

The gene calls are TRBV9 and TRBJ2-7, with a possible D match to TRBD1 (5 bases). Germline lookup yields CDR1 SGDLS and CDR2 YYNGEE. The CDR3 runs 11 residues. V lost 0 bases and J lost 12, with 10 bases in between. CDR3 in amino acids: CASSVGQGGYV. CDR3 bases: TGTGCCAGCAGCGTAGGTCAGGGTGGGTACGTC.

V usage is TRBV25-1 and J usage is TRBJ2-1, with 9 bases identical to TRBD1. J gave up 3 bases and V 8 bases, and 2 bases lay outside the gene matches. The CDR3 totals 13 residues. Germline V lookup: CDR1 MGHDK, CDR2 SYGVNS. The CDR3, as DNA: TGTGCCAGCCGGGACAGGGTCTACAATGAGCAGTTCTTC. Translating it yields CASRDRVYNEQFF.

The DNA of the CDR3 is TGCGCCAGCAGCCCAGGGACAGGGGAAGAAAAACTGTTTTTT. Translation gives CASSPGTGEEKLFF. The chain couples TRBV4-1 to TRBJ1-4; 10 bases agree with TRBD1. CDR3 size: 14 residues. The germline V gene has CDR1 MGHRA and CDR2 YSYEKL. With V trimmed by 4 bases and J by 8 bases, 4 bases remained unmatched.

The sample holds one count of this clone. The chain uses TRBV4-2 and TRBJ1-4, with D possibly TRBD1 on 5 matching bases. V dropped 0 bases and J dropped 0 bases, with 17 bases sitting between them. Germline lookup yields CDR1 LGHNA and CDR2 YNFKEQ. This CDR3 has 19 amino acids. The CDR3 region is CASSQDPSRALATNEKLFF. The CDR3 DNA reads as TGTGCCAGCAGCCAAGATCCGTCCAGGGCGCTTGCAACTAATGAAAAACTGTTTTTT.

This chain connects TRBV7-2 to TRBJ1-2; 7 bases map to TRBD1. CDR3 length: 14 residues. Germline trimming cut 5 bases from V and 14 bases from J; bases unmatched to any gene: 17. Germline assignment: CDR1 SGHTA and CDR2 FQGNSA. DNA of the CDR3: TGTGCCAGCAGCCCCGTCCCGGGACAGACCCGCGAAACCTTC. As protein: CASSPVPGQTRETF.

This sequence joins TRBV28 and TRBJ1-2; 12 bases line up with TRBD1. The germline V gene encodes CDR1 MDHEN and CDR2 SYDVKM. The trim removed 3 bases at V and 7 bases at J, leaving 12 bases unmatched. The CDR3 contains 17 residues. DNA of the CDR3: TGTGCCAGCAGTTTGTTCCCGGGACAGGGGGCGCAGGGTGGCTACACCTTC. Protein sequence: CASSLFPGQGAQGGYTF.

The chain has TRBV5-8 and TRBJ2-5; perhaps TRBD1 as D (6 bases). The V and J ends lost 3 bases and 0 bases respectively, with 12 bases between them. Germline-derived CDR1 and CDR2 are SGHTS and YDEGEE. This CDR3 is built from 15 residues. The CDR3 DNA is TGTGCCAGCAGCTCCCGGGACACCAACCAAGAGACCCAGTACTTC. It specifies CASSSRDTNQETQYF.

This clone was detected only once. The CDR3 reads CASSVRVSGSTGELFF. The CDR3 coding sequence is TGTGCCAGTAGTGTCCGTGTTAGCGGGAGTACCGGGGAGCTGTTTTTT. The chain combines TRBV19 with TRBJ2-2; 9 bases are shared with TRBD2. The length of the CDR3 is 16 residues. Germline CDR1 reads LNHDA; CDR2 reads SQIVND (reference sequence). The junction had 9 bases not matched to a gene; V was cut back by 5 bases and J by 5 bases.

The gene calls are TRBV28 and TRBJ2-5, with D perhaps TRBD2 (7 bases). Germline lookup yields CDR1 MDHEN and CDR2 SYDVKM. The V end lost 6 bases, the J end lost 5 bases, and 13 bases lay between the germline ends. The CDR3 is 13 amino acids. This CDR3 reads CASRQGLWETQYF. CDR3 coding DNA: TGTGCCAGCAGACAGGGACTATGGGAGACCCAGTACTTC.

This chain uses TRBV5-8 with TRBJ2-3; D might be TRBD2 (5 bases). CDR1 SGHTS and CDR2 YDEGEE come from the germline V gene. V was clipped by 4 bases and J by 4 bases, with 16 bases between them. The CDR3 length is 15 residues. The CDR3 loop reads CASSPSLDGADTQYF. Written as DNA, the CDR3 is TGTGCCAGCAGCCCTAGCTTAGATGGGGCAGATACGCAGTATTTT.

The chain employs TRBV28 and TRBJ1-2; D is possibly TRBD1 (5 bases). V dropped 2 bases and J dropped 5 bases, with 12 bases sitting between them. The CDR3 contains 14 residues. Per the germline V gene, CDR1 is MDHEN and CDR2 is SYDVKM. The CDR3 nucleotides are TGTGCCAGCAGTTTAGGAGGGGCAGGGTATGGCTACACCTTC. Translation: CASSLGGAGYGYTF.

The gene calls are TRBV7-9 and TRBJ2-6; D is perhaps TRBD1 (5 bases). Trimming removed 1 base from V and 0 bases from J, with 13 bases in between. The germline V gene encodes CDR1 SEHNR and CDR2 FQNEAQ (reference sequence). The CDR3 sequence is 18 residues long. The CDR3 nucleotides are TGTGCCAGCAGCTTAGTTTACAGGCCTAGCTCTGGGGCCAACGTCCTGACTTTC. Translating it yields CASSLVYRPSSGANVLTF.

V is TRBV19 and J is TRBJ1-2; perhaps TRBD1 as D (6 bases). The CDR3 totals 14 residues. CDR1 is LNHDA and CDR2 is SQIVND in the germline V gene (reference sequence). The ends were cut back, 4 bases at V and 5 bases at J, with 14 bases in the middle. The CDR3 DNA sequence: TGTGCCAGTAGTACGGGGGGGCATTGGTATGGCTACACCTTC. Its protein product is CASSTGGHWYGYTF.

The chain couples TRBV7-9 to TRBJ2-2; D perhaps matches TRBD1 (6 bases). Trimming stripped 3 bases from V and 5 bases from J, with 10 bases between. The CDR3 loop spans 14 amino acids. Germline-derived CDR1 and CDR2 are SEHNR and FQNEAQ (reference sequence). CDR3 in amino acids: CASSFGQFTGELFF. Here the CDR3 DNA reads TGTGCCAGCAGCTTTGGACAGTTTACCGGGGAGCTGTTTTTT.

This clone was picked up a small number of times. V is TRBV7-9 and J is TRBJ2-7, with TRBD1 matching over 10 bases. V lost 5 bases and J lost 6; bases outside the gene matches: 7. Looked up from germline, CDR1 is SEHNR and CDR2 is FQNEAQ (reference sequence). The CDR3 spans 14 residues. The CDR3 sequence: CASSPPGTGVEQYF. CDR3 bases: TGTGCCAGCAGCCCCCCGGGGACAGGGGTCGAGCAGTACTTC.

This clone was recorded once. The chain links TRBV7-9 to TRBJ1-2; D gene ambiguous. Looked up from germline, CDR1 is SEHNR and CDR2 is FQNEAQ (reference sequence). The CDR3 covers 14 residues. The V end was cut by 1 base, the J end by 4 bases, with 10 bases between. Here the CDR3 reads CASSLETAGYGYTF. As DNA, the CDR3 is TGTGCCAGCAGCTTAGAAACAGCAGGCTATGGCTACACCTTC.

Comments on this clone: This sample also contains other DNA sequences that code for the same CDR3. The CDR3 loop reads CASSLGGDTEAFF. In nucleotides, the CDR3 is TGCGCCAGCAGCTTGGGGGGAGACACTGAAGCTTTCTTT. This chain uses TRBV5-1 with TRBJ1-1; D remains ambiguous. Per the germline V gene, CDR1 is SGHRS and CDR2 is YFSETQ. The CDR3 spans 13 residues. V was shortened by 0 bases and J by 3 bases, with 6 bases between the two germline ends.

The chain employs TRBV7-2 and TRBJ1-3; D is unclear. This CDR3 has 15 residues. V gave up 5 bases and J gave up 5 bases, with 16 bases separating them. The V gene's germline CDR1 is SGHTA and CDR2 FQGNSA. The CDR3 reads CASSPVFSGRNTIYF. For the CDR3, the DNA is TGTGCCAGCAGCCCGGTATTTAGCGGGCGAAACACCATATATTTT.

The V gene is TRBV6-6, the J gene TRBJ1-4; no clear D gene. With 5 bases removed from V and 10 bases from J, the gap between germline ends came to 17 bases. The CDR3 consists of 14 residues. CDR1 is MNHNY, CDR2 SVGAGI, per germline (reference sequence). The DNA for the CDR3 is TGTGCCAGCAGTCCCCCGGGAGGGAAAAGAAAACTGTTTTTT. Its translation is CASSPPGGKRKLFF.

The chain combines TRBV3-1 (or the pseudogene TRBV3-2) with TRBJ2-7, with a weak D call TRBD1 (5 bases). CDR1 is LGHDT and CDR2 is YNNKEL in the germline V gene (reference sequence). This CDR3 contains 12 residues. V lost 4 bases, J lost 4 bases, and 8 bases lay in between. CDR3 nucleotides: TGTGCCAGCAGCCCCCGACAGTACGAGCAGTACGTC. Translating it yields CASSPRQYEQYV.